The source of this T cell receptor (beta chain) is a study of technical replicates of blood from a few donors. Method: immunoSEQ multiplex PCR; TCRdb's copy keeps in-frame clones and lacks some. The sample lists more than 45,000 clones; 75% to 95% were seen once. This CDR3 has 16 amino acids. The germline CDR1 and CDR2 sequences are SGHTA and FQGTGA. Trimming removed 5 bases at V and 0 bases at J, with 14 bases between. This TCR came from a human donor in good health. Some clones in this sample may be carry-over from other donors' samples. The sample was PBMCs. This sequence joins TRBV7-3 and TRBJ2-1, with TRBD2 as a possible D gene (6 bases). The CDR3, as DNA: TGTGCCAGCAGCCCCGTCGGGGGTACCTCCTACAATGAGCAGTTCTTC. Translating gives CASSPVGGTSYNEQFF.